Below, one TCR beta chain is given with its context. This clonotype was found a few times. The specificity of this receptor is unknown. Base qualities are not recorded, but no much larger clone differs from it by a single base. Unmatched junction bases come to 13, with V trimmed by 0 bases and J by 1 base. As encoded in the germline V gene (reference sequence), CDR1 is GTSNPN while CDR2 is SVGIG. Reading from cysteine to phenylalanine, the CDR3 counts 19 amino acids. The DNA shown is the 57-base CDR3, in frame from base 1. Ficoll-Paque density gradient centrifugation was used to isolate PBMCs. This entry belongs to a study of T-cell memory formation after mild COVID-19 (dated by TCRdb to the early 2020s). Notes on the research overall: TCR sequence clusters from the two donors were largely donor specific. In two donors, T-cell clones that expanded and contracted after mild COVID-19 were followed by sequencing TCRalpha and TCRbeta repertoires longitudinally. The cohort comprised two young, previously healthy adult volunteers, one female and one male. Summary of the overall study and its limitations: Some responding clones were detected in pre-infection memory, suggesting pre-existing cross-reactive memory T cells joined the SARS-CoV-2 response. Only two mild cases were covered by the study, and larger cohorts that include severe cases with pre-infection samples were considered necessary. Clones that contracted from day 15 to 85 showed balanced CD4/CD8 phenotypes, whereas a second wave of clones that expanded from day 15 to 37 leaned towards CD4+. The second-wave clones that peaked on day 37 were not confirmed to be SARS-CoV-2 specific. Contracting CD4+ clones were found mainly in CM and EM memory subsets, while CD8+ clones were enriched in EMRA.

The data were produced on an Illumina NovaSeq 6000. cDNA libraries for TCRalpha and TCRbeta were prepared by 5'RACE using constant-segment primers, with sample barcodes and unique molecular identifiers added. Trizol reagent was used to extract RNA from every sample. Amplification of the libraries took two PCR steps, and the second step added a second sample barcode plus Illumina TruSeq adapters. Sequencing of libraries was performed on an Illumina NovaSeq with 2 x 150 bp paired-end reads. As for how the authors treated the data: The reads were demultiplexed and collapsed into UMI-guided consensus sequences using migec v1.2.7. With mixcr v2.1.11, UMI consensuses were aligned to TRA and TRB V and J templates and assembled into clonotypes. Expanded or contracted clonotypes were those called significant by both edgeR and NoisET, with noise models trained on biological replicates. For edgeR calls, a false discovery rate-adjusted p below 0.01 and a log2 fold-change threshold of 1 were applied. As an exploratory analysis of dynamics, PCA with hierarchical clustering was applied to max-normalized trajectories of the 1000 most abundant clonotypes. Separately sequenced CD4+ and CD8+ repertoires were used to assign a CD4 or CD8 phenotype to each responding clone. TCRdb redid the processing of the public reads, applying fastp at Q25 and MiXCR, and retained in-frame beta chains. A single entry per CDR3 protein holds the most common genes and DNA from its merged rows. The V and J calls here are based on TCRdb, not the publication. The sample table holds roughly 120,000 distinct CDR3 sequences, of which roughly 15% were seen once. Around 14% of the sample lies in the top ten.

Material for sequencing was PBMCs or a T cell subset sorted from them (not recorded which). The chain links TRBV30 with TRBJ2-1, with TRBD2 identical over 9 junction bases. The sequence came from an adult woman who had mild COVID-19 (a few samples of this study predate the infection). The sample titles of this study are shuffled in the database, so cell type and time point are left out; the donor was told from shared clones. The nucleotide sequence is TGTGCCTGGAGTGTACCCCCAGGGCGTAGCGGGAGTTCCTACAATGAGCAGTTCTTC. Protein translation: CAWSVPPGRSGSSYNEQFF.